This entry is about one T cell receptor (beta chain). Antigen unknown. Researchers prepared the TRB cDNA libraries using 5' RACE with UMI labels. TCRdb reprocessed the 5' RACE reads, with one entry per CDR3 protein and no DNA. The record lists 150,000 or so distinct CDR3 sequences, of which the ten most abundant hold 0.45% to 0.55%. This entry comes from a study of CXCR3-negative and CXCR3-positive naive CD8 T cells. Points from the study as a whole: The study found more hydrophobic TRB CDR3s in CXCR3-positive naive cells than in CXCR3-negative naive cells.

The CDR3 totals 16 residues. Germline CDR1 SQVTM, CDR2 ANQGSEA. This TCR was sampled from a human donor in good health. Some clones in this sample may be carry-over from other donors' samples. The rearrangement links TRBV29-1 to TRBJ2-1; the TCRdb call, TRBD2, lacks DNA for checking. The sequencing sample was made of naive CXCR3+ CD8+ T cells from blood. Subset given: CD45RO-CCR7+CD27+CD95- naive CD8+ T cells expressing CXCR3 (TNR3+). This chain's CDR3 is CSVEASGLAGVNEQFF.